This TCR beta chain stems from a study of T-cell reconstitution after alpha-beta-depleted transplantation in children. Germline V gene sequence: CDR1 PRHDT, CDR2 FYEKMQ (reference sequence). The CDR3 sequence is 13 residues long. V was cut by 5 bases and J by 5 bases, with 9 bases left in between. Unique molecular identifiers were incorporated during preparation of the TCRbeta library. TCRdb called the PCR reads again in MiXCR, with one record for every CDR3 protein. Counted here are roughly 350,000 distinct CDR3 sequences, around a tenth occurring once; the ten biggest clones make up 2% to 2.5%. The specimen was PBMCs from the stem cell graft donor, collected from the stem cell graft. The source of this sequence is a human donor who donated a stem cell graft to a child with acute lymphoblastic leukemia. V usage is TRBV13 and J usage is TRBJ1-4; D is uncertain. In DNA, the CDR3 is TGTGCCAGCAGCGGAGGGATAAATGAAAAACTGTTTTTT. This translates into CASSGGINEKLFF.